The next 23 T cell receptor beta chains were all read from a single sample in a study of blood T cell repertoires in COVID-19 (TCRdb year 2020). Library method: the immunoSEQ multiplex PCR assay. The immuneACCESS repertoire file appears here via TCRdb, limited to in-frame rearrangements. These files lack a portion of the clones; in checked studies, under half of the deficit traces to unresolved V genes, and the cause of the others is not known. This sample gives about 180,000 clones in total; more than 80% of them show up just once. The top ten hold 5.5% to 7.5% of the sample. The specimen was peripheral blood. The receptors here all came from a human donor in a cohort sampled during active COVID-19.

CDR3 sequence (DNA): TGCGCCAGCAGCCAAGATACTTCGCCCCCGGGACAGACAATCTATGGCTACACCTTC. This sequence encodes CASSQDTSPPGQTIYGYTF. The chain carries TRBV4-1 and TRBJ1-2; 7 bases are shared with TRBD1. This CDR3 is 19 amino acids long. Germline V lookup: CDR1 MGHRA, CDR2 YSYEKL. Trimming at V came to 0 bases and at J to 4 bases, leaving 17 bases not matched to a gene.

This chain joins TRBV5-6 and TRBJ2-7; 10 nucleotides agree with TRBD1. From germline, CDR1 is SGHDT and CDR2 YYEEEE. V lost 4 bases to trimming and J lost 2 bases; unmatched junction nucleotides: 3. The CDR3 loop spans 14 amino acids. CDR3 residues: CASSPGTGAYEQYF. The CDR3 region has the DNA TGTGCCAGCAGCCCGGGGACAGGGGCCTACGAGCAGTACTTC.

The V call is TRBV10-3, the J call TRBJ2-1, with 13 bases matching TRBD2. The V segment lost 1 base and the J segment 6 bases; nucleotides outside the gene matches: 3. The germline CDR1 and CDR2 sequences are ENHRY and SYGVKD. There are 16 residues in the CDR3. The DNA of the CDR3 is TGTGCCATCAGTGAGTGGACTAGCGGGGGTCGCAATGAGCAGTTCTTC. Translating gives CAISEWTSGGRNEQFF.

The chain combines TRBV7-9 with TRBJ2-7; 9 bases map to TRBD2. The CDR3 consists of 17 residues. In germline, CDR1 is SEHNR, CDR2 FQNEAQ (reference sequence). V dropped 5 bases and J dropped 4; count of bases not matched to a gene: 15. CDR3 region: CASSPPPGRGGLYEQYF. CDR3 nucleotides: TGTGCCAGCAGCCCCCCACCTGGGCGGGGGGGCCTGTACGAGCAGTACTTC.

This clone was observed a few times. The rearrangement joins TRBV18 to TRBJ1-3; D unresolved. The germline V and J ends were trimmed by 2 bases and 4 bases, with 18 bases remaining between them. The germline V gene has CDR1 KGHSH and CDR2 LQKENI. The CDR3 is made up of 17 amino acids. The CDR3 spells CASSPLPAAGSGNTIYF. CDR3 bases: TGTGCCAGCTCACCATTACCCGCAGCGGGGTCGGGAAACACCATATATTTT.

This chain uses TRBV24-1 with TRBJ2-3, with 9 bases that match TRBD2. This CDR3 is 17 amino acids long. CDR1 and CDR2 from the germline V gene are KGHDR and SFDVKD. The junction had 7 bases not matched to a gene; V was cut back by 4 bases and J by 0 bases. CDR3 in DNA: TGTGCCACCAGTGACCGGCGGGGGGGCTCTAGCACAGATACGCAGTATTTT. Translating gives CATSDRRGGSSTDTQYF.

V and J are TRBV19 and TRBJ2-7, with 9 bases that match TRBD1. The CDR3 consists of 16 residues. Looked up from germline, CDR1 is LNHDA and CDR2 is SQIVND (reference sequence). Germline trimming cut 5 bases from V and 4 bases from J; bases unmatched to any gene: 12. The CDR3 reads CASSGSTGGKGYEQYF. CDR3 sequence (DNA): TGTGCCAGTAGTGGATCGACAGGGGGAAAGGGATACGAGCAGTACTTC.

The gene calls are TRBV10-3 and TRBJ2-5; D unresolved. This CDR3 comprises 13 residues. The ends were cut back, 0 bases at V and 5 bases at J, with 7 bases in the middle. Germline values: CDR1 ENHRY, CDR2 SYGVKD. CDR3 bases: TGTGCCATCAGTGAGTCCATTGAGGAGACCCAGTACTTC. It encodes CAISESIEETQYF.

The chain is built from TRBV3-1 (or the pseudogene TRBV3-2) and TRBJ2-6; the D gene is possibly TRBD1 (6 bases). Trimming shortened V by 2 bases and J by 0 bases, and 8 bases separated the two germline ends. CDR3 length: 16 amino acids. Germline loops: CDR1 LGHDT, CDR2 YNNKEL (reference sequence). CDR3 sequence (DNA): TGTGCCAGCAGCCAACTCAGGGGCTCTGGGGCCAACGTCCTGACTTTC. Its translation is CASSQLRGSGANVLTF.

This rearrangement joins TRBV6-5 to TRBJ2-2; 9 bases agree with TRBD1. Germline CDR1 is MNHEY and CDR2 is SVGAGI. After removal of 10 bases from V and 5 bases from J, the junction contained 8 bases not matched to a gene. CDR3 length: 14 residues. This CDR3 reads CATQDRGGTGELFF. The DNA for the CDR3 is TGTGCCACCCAGGACAGGGGAGGAACCGGGGAGCTGTTTTTT.

This chain uses TRBV11-2 with TRBJ1-1; D perhaps matches TRBD1 (5 bases). This CDR3 region has 14 residues. Germline V gene sequence: CDR1 SGHAT, CDR2 FQNNGV. The V gene lost 4 bases and the J gene lost 5 bases, with 14 bases spanning the gap. In nucleotides, the CDR3 is TGTGCCAGCAGCTCGATATTGGGGGGGACTGAAGCTTTCTTT. Protein product: CASSSILGGTEAFF.

V and J are TRBV5-6 and TRBJ2-7; no clear D. Trimming took 1 base from V and 3 from J, leaving 11 bases between them. The CDR3 consists of 14 residues. CDR1 and CDR2 (germline): SGHDT, YYEEEE. CDR3 nucleotide sequence: TGTGCCAGCAGCTTGTTGGGCCGGTTCTACGAGCAGTACTTC. This translates into CASSLLGRFYEQYF.

This chain connects TRBV5-1 to TRBJ2-1; D might be TRBD2 (6 bases). Per germline, CDR1 SGHRS and CDR2 YFSETQ. V lost 1 base and J 9 bases, leaving 17 bases between the germline ends. The CDR3 covers 15 residues. The CDR3 sequence: CASSLTIGGAGEQFF. In DNA, the CDR3 is TGCGCCAGCAGCTTGACCATCGGAGGGGCTGGTGAGCAGTTCTTC.

V usage is TRBV23-1 and J usage is TRBJ2-7; TRBD1 might be the D (5 bases). TRBV23-1 is treated as an ORF (open reading frame) with a function not yet certain. The CDR3 consists of 14 residues. V was shortened by 6 bases and J by 3 bases, with 15 bases between the two germline ends. CDR3 residues: CASRQGLGFYEQYF. The CDR3, as DNA: TGCGCCAGCAGGCAGGGATTGGGATTCTACGAGCAGTACTTC.

This chain's CDR3 is CASNQRAGLSSYEQYF. The CDR3 DNA sequence: TGTGCCAGCAACCAGAGGGCAGGTTTAAGCTCCTACGAGCAGTACTTC. The chain recombines TRBV21-1 with TRBJ2-7; the table assigns TRBD2, which was not confirmed against the DNA. TRBV21-1 is marked as a pseudogene. This CDR3 has 16 amino acids.

The gene calls are TRBV10-3 and TRBJ2-1, with 14 bases fitting TRBD2. Germline CDR1 and CDR2: ENHRY and SYGVKD. J gave up 9 bases and V 2 bases, and 6 bases lay outside the gene matches. The CDR3 length is 16 residues. The CDR3 sequence: CAISETTSGGAGEQFF. As DNA, the CDR3 is TGTGCCATCAGTGAGACGACTAGCGGGGGGGCTGGTGAGCAGTTCTTC.

The rearrangement joins TRBV7-9 to TRBJ1-1; possible D gene TRBD1, 6 bases. CDR1 and CDR2 from the germline V gene are SEHNR and FQNEAQ (reference sequence). V dropped 1 base and J dropped 1 base, with 10 bases sitting between them. The CDR3 has 15 amino acids. The CDR3 is CASSLGPTGNTEAFF. The CDR3 bases are TGTGCCAGCAGCTTAGGCCCGACAGGGAACACTGAAGCTTTCTTT.

This clone was observed a handful of times. This chain uses TRBV4-1 with TRBJ1-5; D gene unclear. Deletions cut 0 bases from V and 0 bases from J, with 3 bases between. The CDR3 length is 14 residues. Germline-derived CDR1 and CDR2 are MGHRA and YSYEKL. The CDR3: CASSQDSSNQPQHF. The CDR3 coding sequence is TGCGCCAGCAGCCAAGACAGTAGCAATCAGCCCCAGCATTTT.

The chain combines TRBV4-1 with TRBJ1-1, with 11 bases fitting TRBD1. Trimming took 3 bases from V and 1 from J; bases not matched to a gene: 10. The length of the CDR3 is 18 residues. The germline CDR1 and CDR2 sequences are MGHRA and YSYEKL. CDR3 loop: CASSHREDRGLWNTEAFF. The DNA for the CDR3 is TGCGCCAGCAGCCACAGAGAGGACAGGGGGCTTTGGAACACTGAAGCTTTCTTT.

The V and J genes are TRBV7-7 and TRBJ2-5; 7 nucleotides align to TRBD1. The CDR3 runs 13 residues. The J segment lost 5 bases and the V segment lost 7 bases, leaving 7 bases of the junction unmatched. CDR1 is SSHAT, CDR2 FNYEAQ, per germline (reference sequence). The CDR3 spells CASKGALGETQYF. The CDR3 nucleotides read TGTGCCAGCAAGGGGGCCTTGGGGGAGACCCAGTACTTC.

The chain is built from TRBV4-2 and TRBJ1-2; 8 bases fit TRBD1. CDR1 and CDR2 from the germline V gene are LGHNA and YNFKEQ. V was pared by 0 bases and J by 8 bases, with 11 bases of the junction left unmatched. The CDR3 consists of 16 residues. CDR3 protein: CASSQDSAGGIEGYTF. Here the CDR3 DNA reads TGTGCCAGCAGCCAAGATTCAGCAGGGGGCATCGAAGGCTACACCTTC.

CDR3 sequence reads: CASSSGSLAFEQYF. In DNA form, the CDR3 reads TGTGCCAGTAGTTCGGGGTCACTAGCATTCGAGCAGTACTTC. The V call is TRBV19, the J call TRBJ2-7; the D gene is possibly TRBD2 (6 bases). Looked up from germline, CDR1 is LNHDA and CDR2 is SQIVND (reference sequence). This CDR3 spans 14 amino acids. V shed 5 bases and J shed 6 bases, with 17 bases lying between them.

This clone was detected a few times. The rearrangement links TRBV4-1 to TRBJ1-6; no firm D call. Trimming cost V 1 base and J 3 bases, with 10 bases left between them. CDR1 and CDR2 (germline): MGHRA, YSYEKL. The CDR3 consists of 16 residues. Here the CDR3 DNA reads TGCGCCAGCAGCCAAGTTGACATCTTCTATAATTCACCCCTCCACTTT. Protein: CASSQVDIFYNSPLHF.